These T cell receptor beta chains were read from a single sample in a study of cytomegalovirus exposure and HLA in healthy donors. Data came from immunoSEQ multiplex PCR; TCRdb stores just in-frame clones and leaves some out. This sample has about 130,000 clones, with over 70% found just once. The sequencing input was PBMCs. The receptors here all came from a man under 40 in good health and CMV-seronegative. Both conserved end residues are part of each CDR3. A D gene is named only where the DNA matches it firmly. Rows may omit the clone size; those that give it use once, few, many or a size class.

abundance | j_gene | d_gene | v_gene | CDR3aa | CDR3nt
few | TRBJ1-1 | TRBD1 | TRBV6-5 | CASSYLGTENTEAFF | TGTGCCAGCAGTTACCTCGGGACAGAAAACACTGAAGCTTTCTTT
- | TRBJ2-7 | TRBD2 | TRBV2 | CASRRTSGNYEQYF | TGTGCCAGCAGGCGGACTAGCGGGAACTACGAGCAGTACTTC
- | TRBJ2-5 | - | TRBV6-5 | CASSRTGVQETQYF | TGTGCCAGCAGTCGTACAGGAGTCCAAGAGACCCAGTACTTC
- | TRBJ2-5 | - | TRBV11-3 | CASSPGLQETQYF | TGTGCCAGCAGCCCGGGACTCCAAGAGACCCAGTACTTC
- | TRBJ2-2 | - | TRBV5-4 | CASSLDSSNTGELFF | TGTGCCAGCAGCTTGGACAGTTCGAACACCGGGGAGCTGTTTTTT
few | TRBJ1-1 | - | TRBV5-6 | CASSWTANTEAFF | TGTGCCAGCAGCTGGACAGCCAACACTGAAGCTTTCTTT
- | TRBJ2-7 | TRBD1 | TRBV27 | CASSSGTGGWDYEQYF | TGTGCCAGCAGCTCCGGGACAGGGGGCTGGGATTACGAGCAGTACTTC
- | TRBJ2-3 | - | TRBV27 | CASRDTYSTDTQYF | TGTGCCAGCAGGGACACCTATAGCACAGATACGCAGTATTTT
- | TRBJ2-7 | TRBD2 | TRBV18 | CASSRIGLVGSSYEQYF | TGTGCCAGCTCACGAATAGGACTAGTGGGAAGCTCCTACGAGCAGTACTTC
- | TRBJ2-1 | TRBD2 | TRBV7-2 | CASSPRIAGGNEQFF | TGTGCCAGCAGCCCGCGAATAGCGGGAGGAAATGAGCAGTTCTTC
once | TRBJ2-2 | - | TRBV2 | CASSIDYGELFF | TGTGCCAGCAGCATCGACTACGGGGAGCTGTTTTTT
- | TRBJ2-4 | - | TRBV11-2 | CASSSGPKNIQYF | TGTGCCAGCAGCTCGGGTCCCAAAAACATTCAGTACTTC
- | TRBJ2-2 | TRBD2 | TRBV5-1 | CASAVAGPGELFF | TGCGCCAGCGCGGTAGCGGGGCCCGGGGAGCTGTTTTTT
few | TRBJ2-1 | - | TRBV4-3 | CASSHGTSGNEQFF | TGCGCCAGCAGCCATGGGACTTCCGGGAATGAGCAGTTCTTC
- | TRBJ2-3 | - | TRBV5-1 | CASGSGAGTDTQYF | TGCGCCAGCGGTTCAGGGGCCGGCACAGATACGCAGTATTTT
- | TRBJ2-1 | - | TRBV18 | CASSPPTSNEQFF | TGTGCCAGCTCACCTCCCACTAGCAATGAGCAGTTCTTC
- | TRBJ1-5 | TRBD1 | TRBV4-3 | CANLTGVGGPQHF | TGCGCCAACCTGACAGGGGTAGGGGGGCCCCAGCATTTT
few | TRBJ2-1 | TRBD2 | TRBV7-6 | CASSLGASGSGNEQFF | TGTGCCAGCAGCTTAGGGGCTAGCGGGAGCGGCAATGAGCAGTTCTTC
- | TRBJ2-3 | TRBD2 | TRBV5-1 | CASSLEGGRAIDTQYF | TGCGCCAGCAGCTTGGAGGGCGGGAGGGCAATAGATACGCAGTATTTT
once | TRBJ2-5 | TRBD1 | TRBV30 | CAWSPRAQGEQYF | TGTGCCTGGAGTCCCCGGGCCCAGGGGGAGCAGTACTTC
few | TRBJ2-1 | - | TRBV25-1 | CASSERGTARHNEQFF | TGTGCCAGCAGTGAAAGGGGGACGGCCCGCCACAATGAGCAGTTCTTC
- | TRBJ1-5 | - | TRBV6-1 | CASSERTVSNQPQHF | TGTGCCAGCAGTGAAAGGACAGTTAGCAATCAGCCCCAGCATTTT
- | TRBJ2-1 | TRBD2 | TRBV5-1 | CASSLAGGPLGEQFF | TGCGCCAGCAGCCTAGCGGGAGGGCCGCTGGGTGAGCAGTTCTTC
- | TRBJ2-1 | TRBD2 | TRBV28 | CASSRGLAGYNEQFF | TGTGCCAGCAGTCGAGGACTAGCGGGTTACAATGAGCAGTTCTTC
- | TRBJ2-7 | TRBD1 | TRBV27 | CASSVGGTGNYEQYF | TGTGCCAGCAGCGTCGGGGGGACAGGGAACTACGAGCAGTACTTC
- | TRBJ1-1 | - | TRBV5-4 | CASSLGRGNTEAFF | TGTGCCAGCAGCTTGGGCAGGGGGAACACTGAAGCTTTCTTT
- | TRBJ1-1 | TRBD1 | TRBV5-6 | CASSLGHRGTEAFF | TGTGCCAGCAGCTTGGGCCACAGGGGCACTGAAGCTTTCTTT
- | TRBJ2-1 | - | TRBV27 | CASSSTSSYNEQFF | TGTGCCAGCAGTTCGACTAGCTCCTACAATGAGCAGTTCTTC
- | TRBJ2-3 | - | TRBV5-1 | CASSLSGTSTDTQYF | TGCGCCAGCAGCTTAAGCGGTACTTCCACAGATACGCAGTATTTT
- | TRBJ2-7 | - | TRBV6-6 | CASSYGATGNYEQYF | TGTGCCAGCAGTTACGGAGCTACAGGGAACTACGAGCAGTACTTC
- | TRBJ2-7 | - | TRBV20-1 | CSASQDYEQYF | TGCAGTGCTAGTCAGGACTACGAGCAGTACTTC
- | TRBJ1-5 | - | TRBV5-1 | CASSLEGRVNQPQHF | TGCGCCAGCAGCTTGGAAGGCAGGGTGAATCAGCCCCAGCATTTT
- | TRBJ2-4 | TRBD1 | TRBV7-2 | CASSQRDRDDIQYF | TGTGCCAGCAGCCAGCGGGACAGGGACGACATTCAGTACTTC
few | TRBJ1-2 | - | TRBV5-1 | CASSPQGDGYTF | TGCGCCAGCAGCCCCCAAGGGGATGGCTACACCTTC
- | TRBJ2-3 | - | TRBV7-9 | CASSSPGPDTQYF | TGTGCCAGCAGCTCCCCAGGCCCCGATACGCAGTATTTT
- | TRBJ1-3 | TRBD1 | TRBV5-1 | CASRGQGEPGNTIYF | TGCGCCAGCAGAGGGCAGGGGGAACCTGGAAACACCATATATTTT
- | TRBJ2-7 | TRBD2 | TRBV23-1 | CASSPGGEGEQYF | TGCGCCAGCAGTCCCGGGGGGGAGGGCGAGCAGTACTTC
- | TRBJ2-3 | - | TRBV7-9 | CAGAWGEDTQYF | TGTGCCGGGGCTTGGGGGGAAGATACGCAGTATTTT
- | TRBJ1-1 | - | TRBV7-9 | CASSPGAAGRNTEAFF | TGTGCCAGCAGCCCGGGTGCGGCAGGGCGGAACACTGAAGCTTTCTTT
- | TRBJ1-4 | - | TRBV19 | CASSTGLQLFF | TGTGCCAGTAGTACGGGACTACAACTGTTTTTT
- | TRBJ2-1 | - | TRBV18 | CASSPYGIAGNEQFF | TGTGCCAGCTCACCCTACGGGATAGCTGGGAATGAGCAGTTCTTC
- | TRBJ2-1 | - | TRBV2 | CASSATYYNEQFF | TGTGCCAGCAGTGCTACGTATTACAATGAGCAGTTCTTC
- | TRBJ1-6 | TRBD1 | TRBV5-1 | CASRDRVNSPLHF | TGCGCCAGCCGGGACAGGGTGAATTCACCCCTCCACTTT
once | TRBJ2-2 | TRBD1 | TRBV7-7 | CASTRTGDGELFF | TGTGCTAGCACACGGACAGGCGACGGGGAGCTGTTTTTT
- | TRBJ1-3 | - | TRBV15 | CATSNSGASTDTIYF | TGTGCCACCAGCAATTCAGGGGCTTCGACAGACACCATATATTTT
- | TRBJ2-1 | TRBD2 | TRBV7-9 | CSSSLTSGRKNEQFF | TGTTCCAGCAGCTTAACAAGCGGGAGAAAAAATGAGCAGTTCTTC
- | TRBJ2-7 | - | TRBV15 | CATSRKNYEQYF | TGTGCCACCAGCAGAAAAAATTACGAGCAGTACTTC
- | TRBJ1-2 | - | TRBV6-1 | CASSEDSFYGYTF | TGTGCCAGCAGCGAAGACAGCTTCTATGGCTACACCTTC
- | TRBJ1-4 | - | TRBV1 | CTSSQTQRVRTVTNEKLFF | TGCACCAGCAGCCAGACCCAGAGGGTTCGTACCGTAACTAATGAAAAACTGTTTTTT
- | TRBJ1-6 | - | TRBV13 | CASRGGPLHF | TGTGCCAGCCGGGGGGGACCCCTCCACTTT
- | TRBJ2-5 | TRBD1 | TRBV7-9 | CASSLPPGQGIRETQYF | TGTGCCAGCAGCTTGCCTCCGGGACAGGGGATTCGAGAGACCCAGTACTTC
- | TRBJ2-5 | TRBD2 | TRBV6-6 | CASSYQRTRGETQYF | TGTGCCAGCAGTTACCAAAGGACTAGGGGAGAGACCCAGTACTTC
- | TRBJ1-2 | - | TRBV28 | CASPGGGGYTF | TGTGCCAGTCCCGGGGGAGGTGGCTACACCTTC